This TCR beta chain stems from a study of blood T cell repertoires in COVID-19. Study-wide background: Some COVID-19 samples were acute and others convalescent; all came from the United States, Italy and Spain. PBMCs, B-cell-depleted T cells, or T cells were the source of the cDNA or gDNA that made up the material.

This clone has only one observation. CDR1 and CDR2 from the germline V gene are SGHVS and FQNEAQ. V lost 3 bases, J lost 4 bases, and 2 bases stayed unmatched. The CDR3 totals 15 residues. Data came from immunoSEQ multiplex PCR; TCRdb stores just in-frame clones and leaves some out. The sample lists about 100,000 clones, approximately 89% occurring once. The chain combines TRBV7-8 with TRBJ2-5; 13 nucleotides align to TRBD2. This TCR came from a man aged 50 to 60 with active COVID-19. The sequencing sample was made of peripheral blood. As DNA, the CDR3 is TGTGCCAGCAGCTTTAGACTAGCGGGAGGAGAGACCCAGTACTTC. Its translation is CASSFRLAGGETQYF.